This entry concerns a single T cell receptor beta chain. The antigen remains undetermined. The source of the sample is a study of identifying expanded T cells in peripheral blood. Study results and limitations: Over approximately two and four weeks, about 16 and 20 clones changed, versus 1.2 between replicates. Clone count variance between roughly 2-week samples rose with total template count.

Data came from immunoSEQ multiplex PCR; TCRdb stores just in-frame clones and leaves some out. The sample shows 100,000 or so clones, 88% of them seen only once. Healthy donors had no documented immune events, such as infections, while sampled. CDR3 length: 16 amino acids. Germline lookup yields CDR1 SGHRS and CDR2 YFSETQ. V lost 0 bases and J lost 6; bases outside the gene matches: 9. The clonotype originates from a person aged 18 to 70 in good health. V is TRBV5-1 and J is TRBJ2-3, with TRBD2 identical over 8 bases. Specimen: blood. CDR3 region: CASSLGTTSGPDTQYF. As DNA, the CDR3 is TGCGCCAGCAGCTTGGGAACCACTAGCGGCCCCGATACGCAGTATTTT.